The subject of this entry is one TCR beta chain. Its antigen is as yet unknown. The data were obtained in a study of cytotoxic CD8 clonotypes in ibrutinib-treated CLL. Study-wide findings and caveats: Investigators sampled sustained-remission and progressing patients at differing times.

Profiling relied on immunoSEQ multiplex PCR, and the TCRdb table lists in-frame clones only, not all of them. This sample has approximately 40,000 clones; approximately 70% occur once, and the top ten carry around 10%. This TCR derives from a human donor with chronic lymphocytic leukemia. The sequencing here drew on PBMCs, taken at disease progression, from a patient treated with ibrutinib.

CDR3 sequence (DNA): TGTGCCAGCAGGTCACAGGGGGCCGCGGGGTCTGAAGCTTTCTTT. Protein product: CASRSQGAAGSEAFF. V usage is TRBV6-5 and J usage is TRBJ1-1; 9 positions agree with TRBD1. Germline V gives CDR1 MNHEY, CDR2 SVGAGI. J gave up 6 bases and V 6 bases, and 11 bases lay outside the gene matches. The CDR3 has 15 residues.